Below, 12 T cell receptor beta chains from the same sample are listed, as sequenced in a study of blood T cell repertoires in COVID-19. Profiling relied on immunoSEQ multiplex PCR, and the TCRdb table lists in-frame clones only, not all of them. This table holds about 36,000 clones, approximately 78% found once. Specimen: peripheral blood. Source of these receptors: a man aged 60 to 69 with acute or convalescent COVID-19.

The chain is built from TRBV6-6 and TRBJ1-2; D is unresolved. In germline, CDR1 is MNHNY, CDR2 SVGAGI (reference sequence). The CDR3 consists of 15 residues. Trimming took 0 bases from V and 6 from J, leaving 14 bases between them. CDR3 in DNA: TGTGCCAGCAGTTACTCGGGCACAGTTCTTGATGGCTACACCTTC. Protein sequence: CASSYSGTVLDGYTF.

The DNA of the CDR3 is TGCGCCAGCAGCCGGGTACTAGCGGGAGTAGGCAATGAGCAGTTCTTC. Its protein product is CASSRVLAGVGNEQFF. This chain connects TRBV10-1 to TRBJ2-1, with 11 positions matching TRBD2. CDR1 WNHNN and CDR2 SYGVQD come from the germline V gene (reference sequence). Unmatched junction bases numbered 10, after V lost 6 bases and J lost 6 bases. The CDR3 length is 16 residues.

The rearrangement links TRBV11-2 to TRBJ2-6; 9 nucleotides line up with TRBD1. Trimming cost V 3 bases and J 2 bases; bases outside gene matches: 5. The CDR3 spans 17 residues. Germline-derived CDR1 and CDR2 are SGHAT and FQNNGV. The CDR3 sequence: CASSFRDRVAGANVLTF. In DNA form, the CDR3 reads TGTGCCAGCAGCTTCCGGGACAGGGTTGCTGGGGCCAACGTCCTGACTTTC. The full variable domain, its missing parts supplied by reference TRBV11-2 and TRBJ2-6, is EAGVAQSPRYKIIEKRQSVAFWCNPISGHATLYWYQQILGQGPKLLIQFQNNGVVDDSQLPKDRFSAERLKGVDSTLKIQPAKLEDSAVYLCASSFRDRVAGANVLTFGAGSRLTVL.

The chain is built from TRBV6-5 and TRBJ1-3; D is uncertain. V was cut by 7 bases and J by 0 bases, with 7 bases left in between. The length of the CDR3 is 13 residues. In germline, CDR1 is MNHEY, CDR2 SVGAGI. The CDR3 loop is CASKESSGNTIYF. In DNA, the CDR3 is TGTGCCAGCAAAGAGAGCTCTGGAAACACCATATATTTT.

The V call is TRBV30, the J call TRBJ1-5, with D tentatively TRBD1 (6 bases). The CDR3 is 14 residues long. V was shortened by 0 bases and J by 5 bases, with 11 bases between the two germline ends. Germline values: CDR1 GTSNPN, CDR2 SVGIG (reference sequence). The CDR3, as DNA: TGTGCCTGGAGTGTACAGGGCAGCCATCAGCCCCAGCATTTT. As protein: CAWSVQGSHQPQHF.

The chain combines TRBV19 with TRBJ2-5; 8 bases are a match to TRBD1. Germline V gene lookup returns CDR1 LNHDA and CDR2 SQIVND (reference sequence). V lost 5 bases, J lost 9 bases, and 11 bases stayed unmatched. The CDR3 contains 14 residues. The CDR3 region is CASSAQGAYSSQYF. The CDR3 DNA is TGTGCCAGTAGTGCTCAGGGGGCCTATTCGTCCCAGTACTTC.

This clone was seen just once. This rearrangement joins TRBV27 to TRBJ1-3; 7 positions agree with TRBD1. The CDR3 contains 15 residues. J was trimmed by 2 bases and V by 8 bases; bases with no gene match: 9. Germline V CDR1 and CDR2: MNHEY, SMNVEV (reference sequence). The CDR3 coding sequence is TGTGCCAGCTCTAAACTTACAGGGGCTGGAAACACCATATATTTT. This codes for CASSKLTGAGNTIYF.

The chain employs TRBV7-9 and TRBJ2-1; 8 positions match TRBD2. Germline CDR1 and CDR2: SEHNR and FQNEAQ (reference sequence). The CDR3 has 14 residues. The trim removed 1 base at V and 10 bases at J, leaving 6 bases unmatched. The CDR3 region has the DNA TGTGCCAGCAGCTTAGTTTCCCGGACTAGCGAGCAGTTCTTC. It yields the protein CASSLVSRTSEQFF.

This clone appeared once. The chain employs TRBV2 and TRBJ2-1; 7 nucleotides align to TRBD2. V lost 6 bases to trimming and J lost 10 bases; unmatched junction nucleotides: 15. Germline V gives CDR1 SNHLY, CDR2 FYNNEI. The CDR3 has 15 residues. CDR3 sequence reads: CASRTLADNYFEQFF. The CDR3 DNA sequence: TGTGCCAGCAGGACCCTAGCGGACAACTACTTCGAGCAGTTCTTC.

V and J are TRBV6-5 and TRBJ1-4; weak D call: TRBD1 (6 bases). Germline CDR1 reads MNHEY; CDR2 reads SVGAGI. The CDR3 totals 15 residues. V dropped 6 bases and J dropped 7 bases, with 18 bases sitting between them. DNA for the CDR3: TGTGCCAGCAGCTCGGGTACAGGGTCAGGTGAAAAACTGTTTTTT. Translated, it gives CASSSGTGSGEKLFF.

This chain uses TRBV30 with TRBJ1-4; TRBD1 matches 8 bases. Germline loops: CDR1 GTSNPN, CDR2 SVGIG (reference sequence). The length of the CDR3 is 13 residues. V lost 6 bases to trimming and J lost 3 bases; unmatched junction nucleotides: 3. Here the CDR3 reads CACKQGANEKLFF. DNA for the CDR3: TGTGCCTGTAAACAGGGGGCTAATGAAAAACTGTTTTTT.

J is TRBJ1-1 and V is TRBV10-3; D is ambiguous. The germline gives CDR1 ENHRY, CDR2 SYGVKD. This CDR3 region has 15 residues. Deletions cut 4 bases from V and 0 bases from J, with 12 bases between. This CDR3 is CAISGGFTMNTEAFF. The CDR3 DNA follows: TGTGCCATCAGTGGAGGTTTCACCATGAACACTGAAGCTTTCTTT.